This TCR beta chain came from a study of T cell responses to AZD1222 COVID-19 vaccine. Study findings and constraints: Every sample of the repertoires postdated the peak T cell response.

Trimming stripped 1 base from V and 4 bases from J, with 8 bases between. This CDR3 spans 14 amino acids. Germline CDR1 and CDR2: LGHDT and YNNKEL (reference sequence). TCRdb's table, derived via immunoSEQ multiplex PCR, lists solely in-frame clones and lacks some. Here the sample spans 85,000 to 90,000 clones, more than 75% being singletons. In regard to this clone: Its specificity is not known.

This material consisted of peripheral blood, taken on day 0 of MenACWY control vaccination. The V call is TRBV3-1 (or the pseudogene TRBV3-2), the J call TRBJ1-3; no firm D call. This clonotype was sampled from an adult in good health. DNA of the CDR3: TGTGCCAGCAGCCAAGCCACTCTAGGAAACACCATATATTTT. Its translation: CASSQATLGNTIYF.